Listed here are 32 T cell receptor beta chains from one sample, sequenced in a study of beta chain features in type 1 diabetes. All of the isolated RNA was reverse transcribed, so expressed TCRB transcripts were sequenced. The repertoire was sequenced with immunoSEQ multiplex PCR; TCRdb's copy has only in-frame clones and lacks some. This sample has 150,000 to 180,000 clones, with roughly 8% found just once. Sequencing was carried out using central memory CD4+ T cells from blood. The source is a man aged 18 to 29 in good health.

This clone was seen a few times. CDR3 region: CASSTKRLAGGTNEQFF. The DNA of the CDR3 is TGTGCCAGCAGCACGAAACGACTAGCGGGAGGTACCAATGAGCAGTTCTTC. The chain combines TRBV14 with TRBJ2-1, with 13 bases lining up with TRBD2. The CDR3 is 17 amino acids. Trimming took 5 bases from V and 6 from J; bases not matched to a gene: 10. The germline gives CDR1 SGHDN, CDR2 FVKESK.

The chain recombines TRBV5-4 with TRBJ2-7; 7 bases fit TRBD1. Looked up from germline, CDR1 is SGHNT and CDR2 is YYREEE (reference sequence). The V gene end was trimmed by 4 bases and the J gene end by 4 bases; junction bases not matched to a gene: 5. The CDR3 is 13 residues long. The CDR3 sequence is CASSRDSQYEQYF. For the CDR3, the DNA is TGTGCCAGCAGCCGGGACAGTCAATACGAGCAGTACTTC.

This clone was recorded a few times. V usage is TRBV7-7 and J usage is TRBJ2-2, with 7 bases lining up with TRBD2. Trimming took 0 bases from V and 7 from J; bases not matched to a gene: 8. There are 16 residues in the CDR3. Germline CDR1 SSHAT, CDR2 FNYEAQ (reference sequence). CDR3 loop: CASSLAGLSGGGELFF. Written as DNA, the CDR3 is TGTGCCAGCAGCTTAGCGGGACTATCTGGCGGCGGGGAGCTGTTTTTT.

This clone was counted only a few times. V usage is TRBV4-2 and J usage is TRBJ2-3; 10 positions agree with TRBD2. V dropped 4 bases and J dropped 1; count of bases not matched to a gene: 2. This CDR3 has 15 amino acids. Germline loops: CDR1 LGHNA, CDR2 YNFKEQ. The CDR3 loop reads CASSPGTSGTDTQYF. Written as DNA, the CDR3 is TGTGCCAGCAGCCCCGGGACTAGCGGCACAGATACGCAGTATTTT.

The chain employs TRBV5-1 and TRBJ2-3, with 7 positions matching TRBD2. CDR3 length: 15 residues. Germline V gives CDR1 SGHRS, CDR2 YFSETQ. With 2 bases clipped from V and 0 bases from J, the junction kept 3 bases outside the gene matches. DNA for the CDR3: TGCGCCAGCAGCTTAAGCGGGGCTAGCACAGATACGCAGTATTTT. Residues: CASSLSGASTDTQYF.

This clone was observed a handful of times. This chain links TRBV27 with TRBJ1-2, with 7 bases matching TRBD1. Per germline, CDR1 MNHEY and CDR2 SMNVEV (reference sequence). After removal of 7 bases from V and 2 bases from J, the junction contained 10 bases not matched to a gene. CDR3 length equals 15 residues. The CDR3 loop is CASKWSGQPNYGYTF. CDR3 nucleotides: TGTGCCAGCAAGTGGTCGGGACAGCCCAACTATGGCTACACCTTC.

J is TRBJ2-3 and V is TRBV7-6; D is uncertain. Germline V CDR1 and CDR2: SGHVS, FNYEAQ. This CDR3 comprises 14 residues. Trimming removed 5 bases from V and 4 bases from J, with 13 bases in between. CDR3 residues: CASSPSSNSDTQYF. The CDR3 nucleotides read TGTGCCAGCAGCCCTTCGTCTAACTCAGATACGCAGTATTTT.

The chain joins TRBV6-5 to TRBJ1-1; 9 bases are a match to TRBD1. Germline CDR1 MNHEY, CDR2 SVGAGI. J lost 3 bases, V lost 6 bases, and 8 bases had no gene match. This CDR3 contains 15 residues. CDR3 region: CASSTGGAGYTEAFF. Written as DNA, the CDR3 is TGTGCCAGCAGCACAGGGGGCGCGGGGTACACTGAAGCTTTCTTT.

The chain uses TRBV6-5 and TRBJ2-5, with 11 bases identical to TRBD2. The CDR3 contains 16 residues. Germline assignment: CDR1 MNHEY and CDR2 SVGAGI. V was pared by 0 bases and J by 4 bases, with 4 bases of the junction left unmatched. The CDR3 coding sequence is TGTGCCAGCAGTTACTCTGGTAGCGGGAGGGGAGAGACCCAGTACTTC. It codes for CASSYSGSGRGETQYF.

This clone occurred a few times. The rearrangement uses TRBV4-1 and TRBJ2-4; D call uncertain. Trimming pared 0 bases from V and 6 bases from J, leaving 15 bases between. CDR3 length: 16 residues. Germline CDR1 reads MGHRA; CDR2 reads YSYEKL. The CDR3, as DNA: TGCGCCAGCAGCCAAGATCATCAGGCCGGATTAAACATTCAGTACTTC. This codes for CASSQDHQAGLNIQYF.

The gene calls are TRBV7-2 and TRBJ1-5; 8 bases align to TRBD1. This CDR3 has 15 residues. Germline CDR1 SGHTA, CDR2 FQGNSA. The J segment lost 4 bases and the V segment lost 5 bases, leaving 7 bases of the junction unmatched. The CDR3 nucleotides read TGTGCCAGCAGCCTATCACGACAGGGGAATCAGCCCCAGCATTTT. This gives the protein CASSLSRQGNQPQHF.

This clone was detected many times. The chain joins TRBV14 to TRBJ2-2, with TRBD2 matching 11 bases. Germline V gene data show CDR1 as SGHDN and CDR2 as FVKESK. J gave up 4 bases and V 0 bases, and 7 bases lay outside the gene matches. The CDR3 sequence is 18 residues long. The CDR3 here is CASSQDLLAGVFTGELFF. In DNA, the CDR3 is TGTGCCAGCAGCCAAGATCTACTAGCGGGAGTTTTCACCGGGGAGCTGTTTTTT.

This clone is a singleton in its sample. The chain combines TRBV19 with TRBJ2-1; D ambiguous. Between the trimmed V and J ends, which lost 3 bases and 7 bases, there was a span of 7 bases. CDR1 and CDR2 from the germline V gene are LNHDA and SQIVND (reference sequence). The CDR3 is made up of 12 amino acids. Here the CDR3 reads CASSIYPNEQFF. The CDR3 DNA is TGTGCCAGTAGTATCTACCCGAATGAGCAGTTCTTC.

This clone was seen ten or more times. This chain joins TRBV15 and TRBJ2-3; tentative D call: TRBD1 (5 bases). From germline, CDR1 is LNHNV and CDR2 YYDKDF (reference sequence). Trimming removed 9 bases from V and 2 bases from J, with 15 bases in between. The CDR3 is 14 amino acids. The CDR3 coding sequence is TGTGCCACTTCAAGGGGCGGTTACACAGATACGCAGTATTTT. It translates to CATSRGGYTDTQYF.

This clone was seen a single time. The rearrangement links TRBV6-1 to TRBJ1-1; D ambiguous. V lost 6 bases and J 0 bases, leaving 8 bases between the germline ends. CDR3 length equals 13 residues. Germline lookup yields CDR1 MNHNS and CDR2 SASEGT. The CDR3 bases are TGTGCCAGCAGCTGGAGGGTGAACACTGAAGCTTTCTTT. This encodes CASSWRVNTEAFF.

The chain has TRBV10-3 and TRBJ2-2; 7 bases line up with TRBD1. From germline, CDR1 is ENHRY and CDR2 SYGVKD. V lost 7 bases to trimming and J lost 2 bases; unmatched junction nucleotides: 1. This CDR3 comprises 13 residues. This CDR3 is CAINRGNTGELFF. In nucleotides, the CDR3 is TGTGCCATCAACAGGGGAAACACCGGGGAGCTGTTTTTT.

V is TRBV5-1 and J is TRBJ2-2; D is possibly TRBD1 (5 bases). The germline V and J ends were trimmed by 7 bases and 4 bases, with 8 bases remaining between them. Germline V CDR1 and CDR2: SGHRS, YFSETQ. The CDR3 length is 12 residues. CDR3 nucleotides: TGCGCCAGCCCCGACAGCACCGGGGAGCTGTTTTTT. As protein: CASPDSTGELFF.

This clone was detected only a few times. CDR3 sequence reads: CASSQATGTSGGGEQFF. The DNA of the CDR3 is TGCGCCAGCAGCCAAGCCACCGGGACTAGCGGGGGCGGTGAGCAGTTCTTC. This chain connects TRBV4-3 to TRBJ2-1; TRBD2 agrees at 14 bases. The CDR3 spans 17 residues. Per germline, CDR1 LGHNA and CDR2 YSLEER. Germline trimming cut 1 base from V and 9 bases from J; bases unmatched to any gene: 8.

This clone came up a few times. This chain uses TRBV10-3 with TRBJ1-3; a possible D gene is TRBD1 (5 bases). Germline V lookup: CDR1 ENHRY, CDR2 SYGVKD. V lost 3 bases and J lost 9, with 15 bases in between. The CDR3 spans 14 residues. CDR3 residues: CAISENSVTGTIYF. In DNA, the CDR3 is TGTGCCATCAGTGAAAACAGTGTCACAGGCACCATATATTTT.

This clone was counted between two and nine times. V gene TRBV4-1 combines with J gene TRBJ1-2; no reliable D call. Germline assignment: CDR1 MGHRA and CDR2 YSYEKL. CDR3 length equals 17 residues. The V gene lost 0 bases and the J gene lost 4 bases, with 18 bases spanning the gap. The CDR3 DNA reads as TGCGCCAGCAGCCAAGATTATGGAGGTCCCGGCAGCTATGGCTACACCTTC. Its translation: CASSQDYGGPGSYGYTF.

The CDR3 protein is CASSPEQGFTDTQYF. The DNA of the CDR3 is TGTGCCAGCAGCCCTGAACAGGGGTTTACAGATACGCAGTATTTT. This chain uses TRBV6-5 with TRBJ2-3; 7 bases line up with TRBD1. Germline CDR1 is MNHEY and CDR2 is SVGAGI. The CDR3 has 15 amino acids. V lost 6 bases, J lost 3 bases, and 9 bases stayed unmatched.

This clone was recorded a few times. The chain is built from TRBV28 and TRBJ2-1, with a tentative D call TRBD1 (8 bases). V dropped 4 bases and J dropped 4 bases, with 17 bases sitting between them. Germline loops: CDR1 MDHEN, CDR2 SYDVKM. This CDR3 contains 16 residues. The chain's CDR3 is CASSSRNRGGYNEQFF. CDR3 sequence (DNA): TGTGCCAGCAGTTCCCGGAACAGGGGGGGTTACAATGAGCAGTTCTTC.

This clone has at least ten counts. V usage is TRBV21-1 and J usage is TRBJ2-1; the table assigns TRBD1, which was not confirmed against the DNA. TRBV21-1 is shown as a pseudogene. The CDR3 is made up of 17 amino acids. CDR3 protein: CASSTRKTHKGDNEQFF. The CDR3 region has the DNA TGTGCCAGCAGCACTCGAAAGACCCACAAAGGGGACAATGAGCAGTTCTTC.

This clone has at least ten counts. The same CDR3 also results from other DNA sequences found in this sample. The J gene is TRBJ2-5, the V gene TRBV7-3; the D is unclear. Trimming took off 2 bases at V and 1 base at J, with 5 bases between the two ends. From germline, CDR1 is SGHTA and CDR2 FQGTGA. This CDR3 contains 13 residues. The CDR3 DNA sequence: TGTGCCAGCAGCTTATCCAGCCAAGAGACCCAGTACTTC. Residues: CASSLSSQETQYF. Using reference TRBV7-3 and TRBJ2-5 for the parts outside the CDR3, the full variable domain is GAGVSQTPSNKVTEKGKYVELRCDPISGHTALYWYRQSLGQGPEFLIYFQGTGAADDSGLPNDRFFAVRPEGSVSTLKIQRTERGDSAVYLCASSLSSQETQYFGPGTRLLVL.

In this sample, this clone turned up a few times. J is TRBJ2-1 and V is TRBV30; tentatively, D is TRBD2 (6 bases). V was pared by 0 bases and J by 9 bases, with 18 bases between. The length of the CDR3 is 15 residues. The germline gives CDR1 GTSNPN, CDR2 SVGIG (reference sequence). The CDR3: CAWSVPRGALAEQFF. As DNA, the CDR3 is TGTGCCTGGAGTGTTCCCCGCGGGGCCCTCGCTGAGCAGTTCTTC. The full variable domain, completed using reference TRBV30 and TRBJ2-1, is SQTIHQWPATLVQPVGSPLSLECTVEGTSNPNLYWYRQAAGRGLQLLFYSVGIGQISSEVPQNLSASRPQDRQFILSSKKLLLSDSGFYLCAWSVPRGALAEQFFGPGTRLTVL.

This chain connects TRBV10-3 to TRBJ2-2; the D gene is possibly TRBD1 (6 bases). Trimming removed 3 bases at V and 3 bases at J, with 14 bases between. The CDR3 runs 16 residues. Germline V gene lookup returns CDR1 ENHRY and CDR2 SYGVKD. The CDR3 nucleotides are TGTGCCATCAGTGAAGAGCAGGGGACATACACCGGGGAGCTGTTTTTT. This codes for CAISEEQGTYTGELFF.

This clone showed up just a few times. The gene calls are TRBV7-8 and TRBJ1-5; 8 bases map to TRBD1. Trimming took 2 bases from V and 2 from J; bases not matched to a gene: 8. The CDR3 consists of 17 residues. Germline V gene lookup returns CDR1 SGHVS and CDR2 FQNEAQ. CDR3: CASSLSVPDRGNQPQHF. The DNA for the CDR3 is TGTGCCAGCAGCTTAAGTGTCCCGGACAGGGGCAATCAGCCCCAGCATTTT.

V is TRBV6-7 and J is TRBJ2-1; 10 bases map to TRBD2. TRBV6-7 is recorded as an ORF, its role being uncertain. This CDR3 has 15 residues. With V trimmed by 1 base and J by 9 bases, 6 bases remained unmatched. The CDR3 DNA sequence: TGTGCCAGCAGTTACTGGCAGCGGGAGGGACCTGAGCAGTTCTTC. Translating it yields CASSYWQREGPEQFF.

This clone was detected only a few times. CDR3 in amino acids: CASSLSANLMGSYEQYF. The CDR3 region has the DNA TGTGCCAGCAGCTTGAGCGCCAACCTGATGGGCTCCTACGAGCAGTACTTC. This chain links TRBV7-8 with TRBJ2-7; D remains unclear. From germline, CDR1 is SGHVS and CDR2 FQNEAQ. V lost 3 bases and J lost 0, with 18 bases in between. CDR3 length equals 17 residues.

This clone has a handful of counts. V usage is TRBV2 and J usage is TRBJ1-1; D unresolved. Germline V gives CDR1 SNHLY, CDR2 FYNNEI. The V gene lost 5 bases and the J gene lost 1 base, with 11 bases spanning the gap. This CDR3 has 14 amino acids. The CDR3 DNA reads as TGTGCCAGCAGTTTTCACCTAGCGAACACTGAAGCTTTCTTT. Translation: CASSFHLANTEAFF. Full variable domain (outside the CDR3, taken from reference TRBV2 and TRBJ1-1): EPEVTQTPSHQVTQMGQEVILRCVPISNHLYFYWYRQILGQKVEFLVSFYNNEISEKSEIFDDQFSVERPDGSNFTLKIRSTKLEDSAMYFCASSFHLANTEAFFGQGTRLTVV.

This clone came up many times. The V and J genes are TRBV6-4 and TRBJ2-6; no definite D call. The length of the CDR3 is 14 residues. CDR1 is MRHNA and CDR2 is SNTAGT in the germline V gene. V lost 8 bases and J lost 0, with 8 bases in between. In DNA form, the CDR3 reads TGTGCCAGCGCGGTCTTCTCTGGGGCCAACGTCCTGACTTTC. Translated: CASAVFSGANVLTF.

This clone was recorded a few times. The genes are TRBV19 and TRBJ1-5; D is possibly TRBD1 (6 bases). The V gene lost 3 bases and the J gene lost 3 bases, with 12 bases spanning the gap. The CDR3 spans 15 residues. In germline, CDR1 is LNHDA, CDR2 SQIVND (reference sequence). CDR3 bases: TGTGCCAGTAGTATTACAGGGAATCCCAATCAGCCCCAGCATTTT. It specifies CASSITGNPNQPQHF.